The TCR beta chain under discussion was sequenced for a study of CD8 T cells in Susac syndrome. Findings and caveats of the study: The number of individuals included in the study's TCR sequencing and HLA analysis was acknowledged as relatively small.

In blood CD8+ and CD4+ T cells, TCR beta underwent sequencing. While serving as controls, healthy donors were matched for age and sex. TEMRA cells were FACS-enriched, unlike CD8+ and CD4+ T cells, which were negatively isolated. Roughly 0.45 to 1 ug RNA was reverse transcribed with random hexamers. TCRdb independently ran MiXCR on the immunoSEQ multiplex PCR reads; one entry per CDR3 protein. The table shows some 57,000 distinct CDR3 sequences, with around nine tenths occurring only once. With respect to this clonotype: What it recognizes is unknown.

In germline, CDR1 is SGDLS, CDR2 YYNGEE. This CDR3 has 14 residues. V was clipped by 4 bases and J by 5 bases; unmatched bases: 6. The source is a human donor in good health. Sequenced: CD8+ T cells from PBMCs. The genes are TRBV9 and TRBJ2-1; 7 nucleotides match TRBD2. CDR3: CASSIWGGDNEQFF. The CDR3 DNA follows: TGTGCCAGCAGCATCTGGGGGGGGGACAATGAGCAGTTCTTC.